The sequence of this T cell receptor (beta chain) was determined in a study of blood T cell repertoires in COVID-19. In the study overall: Sites in the United States, Italy and Spain provided acute and convalescent COVID-19 samples.

The CDR3 runs to 21 residues. Germline V gives CDR1 KGHDR, CDR2 SFDVKD. Trimming took 9 bases from V and 0 from J; bases not matched to a gene: 20. Original analysis: From reference gene primer amplification, estimates of nucleated cell counts were derived. TCRdb keeps only in-frame clones here, not all; method: immunoSEQ multiplex PCR. V and J calls and clone size are given by that table; D and trimming were obtained from the DNA. This sample has under 350,000 clones, with about 90% found just once. Participants were aged 18 to 89 years from roughly 25 US areas. The study counted Cohort 3 donors as recovered given two negative PCRs, clearance, or symptom resolution.

The gene calls are TRBV24-1 and TRBJ1-6, with TRBD1 matching over 9 bases. This TCR came from a woman aged 60 to 75 who had recovered from COVID-19. Specimen: PBMCs or T cells enriched from blood (not recorded which). The CDR3 DNA follows: TGTGCCACCGCCGGGACAGGGCTTGGTTTACGGAAGAGCTCCTATAATTCACCCCTCCACTTT. It encodes CATAGTGLGLRKSSYNSPLHF.